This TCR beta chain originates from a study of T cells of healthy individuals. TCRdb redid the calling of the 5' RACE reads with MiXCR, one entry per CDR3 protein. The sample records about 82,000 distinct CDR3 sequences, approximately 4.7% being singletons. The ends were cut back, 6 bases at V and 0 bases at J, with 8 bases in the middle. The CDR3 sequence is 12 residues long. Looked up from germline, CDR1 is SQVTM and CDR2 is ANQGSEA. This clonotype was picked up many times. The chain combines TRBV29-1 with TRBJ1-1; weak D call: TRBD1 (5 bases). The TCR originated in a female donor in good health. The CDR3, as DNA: TGCAGCGTGACAGAGTTGAACACTGAAGCTTTCTTT. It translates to CSVTELNTEAFF.